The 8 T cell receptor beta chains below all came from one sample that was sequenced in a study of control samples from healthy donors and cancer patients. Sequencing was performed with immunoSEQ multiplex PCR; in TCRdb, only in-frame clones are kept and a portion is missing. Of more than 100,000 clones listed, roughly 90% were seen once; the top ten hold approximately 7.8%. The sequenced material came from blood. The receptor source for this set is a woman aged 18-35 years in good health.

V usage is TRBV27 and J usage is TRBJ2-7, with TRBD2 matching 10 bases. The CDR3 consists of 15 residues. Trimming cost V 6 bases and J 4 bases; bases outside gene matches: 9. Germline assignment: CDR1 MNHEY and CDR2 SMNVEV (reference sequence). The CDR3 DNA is TGTGCCAGCAGCAAGACAGCGGGAGGGCTATACGAGCAGTACTTC. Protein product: CASSKTAGGLYEQYF.

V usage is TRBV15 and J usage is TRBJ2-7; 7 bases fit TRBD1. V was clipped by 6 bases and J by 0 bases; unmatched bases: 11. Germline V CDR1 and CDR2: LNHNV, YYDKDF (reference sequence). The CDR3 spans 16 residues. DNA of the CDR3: TGTGCCACCAGTCCCACGACAGGGCCGAGCTCCTACGAGCAGTACTTC. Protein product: CATSPTTGPSSYEQYF.

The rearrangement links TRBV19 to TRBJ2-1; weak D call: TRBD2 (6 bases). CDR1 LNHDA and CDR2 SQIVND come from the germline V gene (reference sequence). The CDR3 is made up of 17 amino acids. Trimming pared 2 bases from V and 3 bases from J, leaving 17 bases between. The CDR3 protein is CASSIRLTRMYYNEQFF. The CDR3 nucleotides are TGTGCCAGTAGTATACGACTGACTAGAATGTACTACAATGAGCAGTTCTTC.

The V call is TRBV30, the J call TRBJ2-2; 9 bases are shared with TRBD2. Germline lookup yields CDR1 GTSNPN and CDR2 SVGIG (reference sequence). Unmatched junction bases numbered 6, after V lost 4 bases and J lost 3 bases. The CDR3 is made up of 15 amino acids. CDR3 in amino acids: CAWTAGGADTGELFF. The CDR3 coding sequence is TGTGCCTGGACCGCGGGAGGGGCGGACACCGGGGAGCTGTTTTTT.

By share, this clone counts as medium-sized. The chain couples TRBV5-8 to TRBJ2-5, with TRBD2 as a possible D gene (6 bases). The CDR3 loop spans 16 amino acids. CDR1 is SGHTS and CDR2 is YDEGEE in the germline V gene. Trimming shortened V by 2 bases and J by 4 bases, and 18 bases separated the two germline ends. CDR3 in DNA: TGTGCCAGCAGCTTAGGGTCGTGGGGGGTCGGAGAGACCCAGTACTTC. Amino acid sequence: CASSLGSWGVGETQYF.

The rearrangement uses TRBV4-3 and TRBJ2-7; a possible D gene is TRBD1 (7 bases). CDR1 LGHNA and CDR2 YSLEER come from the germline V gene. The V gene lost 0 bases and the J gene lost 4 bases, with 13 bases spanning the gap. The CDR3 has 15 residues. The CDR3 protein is CASSQEGAGQYEQYF. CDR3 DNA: TGCGCCAGCAGCCAAGAAGGGGCGGGACAGTACGAGCAGTACTTC.

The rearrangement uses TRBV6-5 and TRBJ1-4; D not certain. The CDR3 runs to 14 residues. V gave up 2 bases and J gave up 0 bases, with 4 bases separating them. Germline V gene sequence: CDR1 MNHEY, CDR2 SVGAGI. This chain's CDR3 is CASSYGATNEKLFF. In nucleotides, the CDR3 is TGTGCCAGCAGTTACGGAGCAACTAATGAAAAACTGTTTTTT.

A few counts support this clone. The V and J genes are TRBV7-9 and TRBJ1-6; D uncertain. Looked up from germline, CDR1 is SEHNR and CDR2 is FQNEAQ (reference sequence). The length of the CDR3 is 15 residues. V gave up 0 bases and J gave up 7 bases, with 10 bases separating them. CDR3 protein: CASSLAARPNSPLHF. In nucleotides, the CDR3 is TGTGCCAGCAGCTTAGCGGCACGGCCAAATTCACCCCTCCACTTT.